The 9 T cell receptor beta chains in this list originate from one sample, sequenced in a study of T cells in Graves' hyperthyroidism and ophthalmopathy. The TCR beta CDR3 regions underwent amplification using RNA transcripts as the source. HTBI primers were the set used in a first-round RT-PCR of the TCR CDR3. From the multiplex PCR reads, TCRdb called clonotypes with MiXCR, one entry per CDR3 protein. This table holds about 400,000 distinct CDR3 sequences, approximately 13% found once. Sequenced input: blood. These receptors all come from a woman aged 18-30 years with Graves' hyperthyroidism.

This clonotype was seen at least ten times. The chain is built from TRBV28 and TRBJ1-1, with 8 bases aligning to TRBD1. CDR1 MDHEN and CDR2 SYDVKM come from the germline V gene. V was pared by 7 bases and J by 5 bases, with 3 bases of the junction left unmatched. The CDR3 loop spans 12 amino acids. CDR3 in amino acids: CASTTGGTEAFF. The DNA for the CDR3 is TGTGCCAGCACCACAGGGGGGACTGAAGCTTTCTTT.

As for this clonotype: This sequence may be a read error, since a much larger clone differs from it by one base. CDR3: CASSPGADNQPQHF. CDR3 DNA: TGTGCCAGCAGCCCCGGGGCCGACAATCAGCCCCAGCATTTT. The chain uses TRBV28 and TRBJ1-5; D is perhaps TRBD1 (5 bases). The CDR3 has 14 residues. V lost 6 bases, J lost 3 bases, and 12 bases lay in between. CDR1 is MDHEN and CDR2 is SYDVKM in the germline V gene.

Ten or more counts support this clonotype. This sequence joins TRBV7-9 and TRBJ2-7; possibly TRBD2 for D (5 bases). Trimming took 5 bases from V and 4 from J, leaving 18 bases between them. The V gene's germline CDR1 is SEHNR and CDR2 FQNEAQ (reference sequence). The CDR3 spans 15 residues. The CDR3 DNA follows: TGTGCCAGCAGCCTCAACCGGGATAGAGTGTACGAGCAGTACTTC. Encoded protein: CASSLNRDRVYEQYF. The full variable domain, with the rest looked up from reference TRBV7-9 and TRBJ2-7, is DTGVSQNPRHKITKRGQNVTFRCDPISEHNRLYWYRQTLGQGPEFLTYFQNEAQLEKSRLLSDRFSAERPKGSFSTLEIQRTEQGDSAMYLCASSLNRDRVYEQYFGPGTRLTVT.

The rearrangement joins TRBV19 to TRBJ1-4; D may be TRBD1 (5 bases). V lost 5 bases to trimming and J lost 5 bases, with 15 bases between them. The CDR3 loop spans 15 amino acids. Germline CDR1 and CDR2: LNHDA and SQIVND (reference sequence). This CDR3 reads CASSYHRDPNEKLFF. CDR3 DNA sequence: TGTGCCAGTAGTTACCACCGGGACCCAAATGAAAAACTGTTTTTT.

Points on this clonotype: At one boundary the junction diverges from the germline segment, which might be a read error. This chain joins TRBV6-9 and TRBJ1-5; a possible D gene is TRBD1 (6 bases). In germline, CDR1 is MNHGY, CDR2 SVAAGI. The CDR3 spans 15 residues. The CDR3: CASSYFRDNNQPQHF. For the CDR3, the DNA is TGTGCCAGCAGCTATTTCCGGGACAATAATCAGCCCCAGCATTTT.

This clonotype was found a few times. The chain couples TRBV12-3 or TRBV12-4 to TRBJ1-4; D is possibly TRBD1 (6 bases). Between the trimmed V and J ends, which lost 6 bases and 4 bases, there was a span of 18 bases. This CDR3 spans 16 amino acids. In DNA, the CDR3 is TGTGCCAGCAGCCGCAGGGGCGGCGGCATTAATGAAAAACTGTTTTTT. Its protein product is CASSRRGGGINEKLFF.

This clonotype was seen many times. This rearrangement joins TRBV30 to TRBJ1-3; D is unresolved. The CDR3 is made up of 13 amino acids. In germline, CDR1 is GTSNPN, CDR2 SVGIG (reference sequence). Trimming pared 3 bases from V and 4 bases from J, leaving 10 bases between. CDR3 bases: TGTGCCTGGAGCGTGGCCATGGGAAACACCATATATTTT. Protein: CAWSVAMGNTIYF.

There are many counts of this clonotype. V is TRBV7-8 and J is TRBJ2-1; the D gene is possibly TRBD2 (5 bases). The length of the CDR3 is 16 residues. With 1 base removed from V and 6 bases from J, the gap between germline ends came to 16 bases. Germline V lookup: CDR1 SGHVS, CDR2 FQNEAQ. The CDR3, as DNA: TGTGCCAGCAGCTTAGTTTCCCGGGGTCCCCGCAATGAGCAGTTCTTC. As protein: CASSLVSRGPRNEQFF.

This clonotype was recorded many times. The gene calls are TRBV6-1 and TRBJ2-3; D is uncertain. V shed 3 bases and J shed 2 bases, with 9 bases lying between them. CDR1 is MNHNS and CDR2 is SASEGT in the germline V gene. CDR3 length equals 14 residues. The CDR3 here is CASSEAQSTDTQYF. The CDR3 DNA is TGTGCCAGCAGTGAGGCACAGTCCACAGATACGCAGTATTTT.